This T cell receptor (beta chain) was recovered during a study of shared clonotypes between healthy human individuals. Study-wide points: Naive subsets typically showed greater estimated richness than memory subsets. The study sampled only blood, and tissue repertoires likely differ.

About this clone: No antigen is known for it.

Trimming cost V 1 base and J 0 bases, with 8 bases left between them. From germline, CDR1 is LGHNA and CDR2 YSLEER. The CDR3 has 15 amino acids. Caucasian adults residing in Nashville, Tennessee made up all the donors. Original processing methods: In the immunoSEQ data, sequences were junction-only and lacked quality scores, so filtering differed. Assay used: immunoSEQ multiplex PCR; TCRdb lists only in-frame clones, some missing. V and J calls and clone size come straight from that table; D and trimming were deduced from the DNA. The table records about 2.4 million clones, under 95% of them present only once.

The sequenced material came from naive CD4+ T cells from PBMCs. The subset denotes: CD45RA+ positively selected. This chain joins TRBV4-3 and TRBJ2-3; D gene ambiguous. This receptor was obtained from a man aged 18 to 29 in good health. Some clones in this sample may be carry-over from other donors' samples. The CDR3 nucleotides read TGCGCCAGCAGCCAAGGCCAGGCCAGCACAGATACGCAGTATTTT. It translates to CASSQGQASTDTQYF.